This entry lists 28 T cell receptor beta chains sequenced from one sample in a study of shared clonotypes between healthy human individuals (dated by TCRdb to about 2020). CD8 naive samples were CD45RO-negative cells positively selected for CCR7, giving a CD45RA+CCR7+ population that excluded TemRA cells. Library preparation employed the immunoSEQ multiplex PCR assay. The source is immuneACCESS, and TCRdb retained only in-frame sequences with V and J called. Part of the clones is not carried over; for the studies checked, unresolved V genes explain less than half of this, and the remainder is unexplained. The sample table lists around 600,000 clones, 98% of them with a count of one. 0.3% of the sample is held by the ten biggest clonotypes. Sequencing was carried out using naive CD8+ T cells sorted from blood. The intended sense of this specimen's cell subset or site label: CD45RA+CCR7+. These receptors were collected from a man aged 30 to 39 in good health.

The rearrangement uses TRBV14 and TRBJ2-2; 13 positions match TRBD2. The CDR3 is 19 amino acids. V dropped 0 bases and J dropped 2; count of bases not matched to a gene: 6. Germline CDR1 reads SGHDN; CDR2 reads FVKESK. The CDR3: CASSQDFRGLAGNTGELFF. DNA for the CDR3: TGTGCCAGCAGCCAAGATTTCCGGGGACTAGCGGGAAACACCGGGGAGCTGTTTTTT.

As regards this clone: The same CDR3 also results from other DNA sequences found in this sample. V gene TRBV27 combines with J gene TRBJ2-7; D may be TRBD1 or TRBD2 (5 bases each). The CDR3 is made up of 13 amino acids. The V end was cut by 5 bases, the J end by 3 bases, with 11 bases between. Germline lookup yields CDR1 MNHEY and CDR2 SMNVEV (reference sequence). CDR3 residues: CASSPGTGYEQYF. The DNA for the CDR3 is TGTGCCAGCAGTCCAGGGACGGGCTACGAGCAGTACTTC.

The chain uses TRBV14 and TRBJ2-1; no clear D gene. The CDR3 sequence is 15 residues long. Trimming removed 1 base from V and 4 bases from J, with 11 bases in between. CDR1 is SGHDN and CDR2 is FVKESK in the germline V gene. The CDR3 sequence is CASSQGQNYYNEQFF. The CDR3, as DNA: TGTGCCAGCAGCCAAGGGCAGAACTATTACAATGAGCAGTTCTTC.

The chain has TRBV7-9 and TRBJ1-1; possibly TRBD1 for D (6 bases). Between the trimmed V and J ends, which lost 1 base and 5 bases, there was a span of 8 bases. Looked up from germline, CDR1 is SEHNR and CDR2 is FQNEAQ (reference sequence). This CDR3 region has 13 residues. CDR3 in amino acids: CASSLGGQTEAFF. The CDR3 coding sequence is TGTGCCAGCAGCTTAGGGGGGCAAACTGAAGCTTTCTTT.

The rearrangement joins TRBV5-8 to TRBJ2-1; 15 nucleotides line up with TRBD2. The V and J ends lost 4 bases and 8 bases, in that order; junction bases with no gene match: 4. The CDR3 consists of 15 residues. Germline V CDR1 and CDR2: SGHTS, YDEGEE. Written as DNA, the CDR3 is TGTGCCAGCAGCCTAGGACTAGCGGGAGGGGATGAGCAGTTCTTC. This gives the protein CASSLGLAGGDEQFF.

The rearrangement joins TRBV4-1 to TRBJ2-1; the match to TRBD2 covers 12 bases. The CDR3 runs to 16 residues. The J segment lost 1 base and the V segment lost 2 bases, leaving 0 bases of the junction unmatched. Germline values: CDR1 MGHRA, CDR2 YSYEKL. The CDR3 DNA sequence: TGCGCCAGCAGCCAACTAGCGGGAGGGTCCTACAATGAGCAGTTCTTC. This gives the protein CASSQLAGGSYNEQFF.

The CDR3 is CASSLPRGGSSYNEQFF. The CDR3 DNA follows: TGTGCCAGCAGCTTACCCAGGGGCGGGAGCTCCTACAATGAGCAGTTCTTC. The chain has TRBV7-9 and TRBJ2-1; TRBD2 is a possible D gene (7 bases). Per germline, CDR1 SEHNR and CDR2 FQNEAQ (reference sequence). The CDR3 loop spans 17 amino acids. The V end was cut by 2 bases, the J end by 0 bases, with 14 bases between.

CDR3 amino acids: CASSPLGTYTEAFF. CDR3 in DNA: TGTGCCAGCTCACCTCTGGGGACATACACTGAAGCTTTCTTT. The V call is TRBV18, the J call TRBJ1-1; D is possibly TRBD1 (6 bases). Germline V CDR1 and CDR2: KGHSH, LQKENI. This CDR3 has 14 residues. V dropped 3 bases and J dropped 3 bases, with 11 bases sitting between them.

The chain combines TRBV7-9 with TRBJ1-4, with 11 bases aligning to TRBD1. The V gene end was trimmed by 5 bases and the J gene end by 5 bases; junction bases not matched to a gene: 4. The CDR3 consists of 15 residues. CDR1 SEHNR and CDR2 FQNEAQ come from the germline V gene (reference sequence). CDR3 nucleotide sequence: TGTGCCAGCAGCGGGACAGGGGGAAAGAATGAAAAACTGTTTTTT. This translates into CASSGTGGKNEKLFF.

The chain combines TRBV7-6 with TRBJ2-1, with D possibly being TRBD2 (6 bases). This CDR3 has 14 amino acids. Germline V CDR1 and CDR2: SGHVS, FNYEAQ. Trimming took 5 bases from V and 6 from J, leaving 14 bases between them. The CDR3 reads CASSLGGESNEQFF. CDR3 DNA sequence: TGTGCCAGCAGCCTTGGCGGGGAAAGCAATGAGCAGTTCTTC.

The chain uses TRBV11-2 and TRBJ2-7; 9 nucleotides align to TRBD1. The CDR3 runs 16 residues. Germline CDR1 SGHAT, CDR2 FQNNGV. The V segment lost 4 bases and the J segment 6 bases; nucleotides outside the gene matches: 13. The CDR3: CASSSSQRDRDPEQYF. CDR3 in DNA: TGTGCCAGCAGCTCATCCCAGAGGGACAGGGATCCCGAGCAGTACTTC.

The chain is built from TRBV28 and TRBJ1-4; the D is unclear. The CDR3 length is 17 residues. Germline CDR1 MDHEN, CDR2 SYDVKM. V dropped 3 bases and J dropped 2 bases, with 16 bases sitting between them. CDR3 coding DNA: TGTGCCAGCAGTTTTTTCGTGGGCCTTGCTACTAATGAAAAACTGTTTTTT. Residues: CASSFFVGLATNEKLFF.

The rearrangement uses TRBV15 and TRBJ2-7, with TRBD1 identical over 8 bases. CDR3 length equals 18 residues. V shed 4 bases, J shed 3 bases, and the junction held 17 bases outside the gene matches. CDR1 is LNHNV and CDR2 is YYDKDF in the germline V gene (reference sequence). The chain's CDR3 is CATSTLGKPGQESYEQYF. The CDR3 bases are TGTGCCACCAGCACCCTGGGAAAGCCGGGACAGGAAAGCTACGAGCAGTACTTC.

The V call is TRBV4-1, the J call TRBJ1-2; D is possibly TRBD1 (5 bases). Trimming pared 1 base from V and 3 bases from J, leaving 15 bases between. Germline V gene data show CDR1 as MGHRA and CDR2 as YSYEKL. The CDR3 extends over 16 amino acids. The CDR3 nucleotides are TGCGCCAGCAGCCAAGCTGACAGCCTTCCTTACTATGGCTACACCTTC. Translated: CASSQADSLPYYGYTF.

This clone was seen a single time. The V gene is TRBV29-1, the J gene TRBJ2-6; maybe TRBD1 (5 bases). Germline CDR1 and CDR2: SQVTM and ANQGSEA. V lost 6 bases and J lost 2, with 14 bases in between. This CDR3 region has 15 residues. The CDR3 DNA reads as TGCAGCGTGAGAGTCTGGGGCGCTGGGGCCAACGTCCTGACTTTC. Translating gives CSVRVWGAGANVLTF.

The V call is TRBV19, the J call TRBJ1-1; D is uncertain. CDR1 and CDR2 from the germline V gene are LNHDA and SQIVND (reference sequence). Trimming removed 4 bases at V and 0 bases at J, with 6 bases between. There are 13 residues in the CDR3. The CDR3 is CASSKGLNTEAFF. The CDR3 DNA reads as TGTGCCAGTAGTAAGGGTTTGAACACTGAAGCTTTCTTT.

The chain is built from TRBV11-3 and TRBJ2-3; tentatively, D is TRBD2 (6 bases). Germline V CDR1 and CDR2: SGHNT, YENEEA. CDR3 length equals 14 residues. The V and J ends lost 1 base and 2 bases respectively, with 7 bases between them. This CDR3 is CASSLAGDTDTQYF. CDR3 bases: TGTGCCAGCAGCTTAGCGGGAGACACAGATACGCAGTATTTT.

The genes are TRBV6-5 and TRBJ1-1; TRBD1 aligns across 7 bases. V shed 0 bases, J shed 3 bases, and the junction held 4 bases outside the gene matches. CDR1 MNHEY and CDR2 SVGAGI come from the germline V gene. The CDR3 has 15 residues. The CDR3 spells CASSYSSTGDTEAFF. As DNA, the CDR3 is TGTGCCAGCAGTTACTCAAGTACAGGGGACACTGAAGCTTTCTTT.

CDR3 DNA sequence: TGTGCCAGCAGTGAATGGGAGGGGGACAATGAGCAGTTCTTC. Amino acid sequence: CASSEWEGDNEQFF. The rearrangement joins TRBV25-1 to TRBJ2-1, with D possibly TRBD2 on 7 matching bases. Germline lookup yields CDR1 MGHDK and CDR2 SYGVNS. The V end lost 1 base, the J end lost 5 bases, and 9 bases lay between the germline ends. CDR3 length: 14 amino acids.

The V gene is TRBV28, the J gene TRBJ2-2; 8 bases map to TRBD2. Germline-derived CDR1 and CDR2 are MDHEN and SYDVKM. CDR3 length: 16 residues. The junction had 3 bases not matched to a gene; V was cut back by 3 bases and J by 0 bases. The CDR3 DNA follows: TGTGCCAGCAGTTTGTGGGGACTAGCGAACACCGGGGAGCTGTTTTTT. It is translated as CASSLWGLANTGELFF.

The rearrangement joins TRBV7-9 to TRBJ2-1, with no clear D. Trimming took off 1 base at V and 9 bases at J, with 10 bases between the two ends. Germline V gene sequence: CDR1 SEHNR, CDR2 FQNEAQ (reference sequence). CDR3 length equals 13 residues. The CDR3 is CASSLVTPAEQFF. The CDR3 region has the DNA TGTGCCAGCAGCTTAGTTACCCCGGCTGAGCAGTTCTTC.

The gene calls are TRBV6-6 and TRBJ2-1; D is unclear. CDR3 length: 12 residues. Germline CDR1 is MNHNY and CDR2 is SVGAGI (reference sequence). V was shortened by 6 bases and J by 5 bases, with 8 bases between the two germline ends. CDR3 sequence (DNA): TGTGCCAGCAGCCAGGACGACAATGAGCAGTTCTTC. Translated: CASSQDDNEQFF.

The chain combines TRBV4-3 with TRBJ2-2; tentatively, D is TRBD1 (5 bases). CDR1 LGHNA and CDR2 YSLEER come from the germline V gene. This CDR3 spans 14 amino acids. V was shortened by 5 bases and J by 6 bases, with 13 bases between the two germline ends. The CDR3 protein is CASSEGAVAGELFF. CDR3 in DNA: TGCGCCAGCAGCGAAGGGGCGGTTGCCGGGGAGCTGTTTTTT.

CDR3 amino acids: CASSYGGTGGVYGYTF. CDR3 bases: TGTGCCAGCAGTTACGGAGGGACAGGGGGAGTTTATGGCTACACCTTC. This chain uses TRBV6-5 with TRBJ1-2; 11 bases are shared with TRBD1. The CDR3 has 16 amino acids. Germline CDR1 reads MNHEY; CDR2 reads SVGAGI. V dropped 2 bases and J dropped 5; count of bases not matched to a gene: 7.

The V and J genes are TRBV19 and TRBJ1-1; D is possibly TRBD1 (6 bases). V was cut by 5 bases and J by 0 bases, with 16 bases left in between. The CDR3 has 16 amino acids. The germline CDR1 and CDR2 sequences are LNHDA and SQIVND (reference sequence). The CDR3 DNA follows: TGTGCCAGTAGTCCCCCTGCAGGGGTTATGAACACTGAAGCTTTCTTT. Protein: CASSPPAGVMNTEAFF.

This chain uses TRBV10-3 with TRBJ2-7, with 8 bases identical to TRBD2. The CDR3 spans 15 residues. Germline V gene data show CDR1 as ENHRY and CDR2 as SYGVKD. Trimming took 6 bases from V and 3 from J; bases not matched to a gene: 10. The CDR3 nucleotides read TGTGCCATCAGCTTAGAACAGCGGGAGCACTACGAGCAGTACTTC. Encoded protein: CAISLEQREHYEQYF.

This chain links TRBV29-1 with TRBJ2-3; 9 bases line up with TRBD2. The CDR3 spans 16 residues. Germline CDR1 is SQVTM and CDR2 is ANQGSEA. V shed 4 bases and J 4 bases; nucleotides not matched to a gene: 12. CDR3 in amino acids: CSVGGSGGAQADTQYF. The CDR3 nucleotides are TGCAGCGTTGGTGGTAGCGGGGGAGCTCAGGCAGATACGCAGTATTTT.

V gene TRBV14 combines with J gene TRBJ2-5; 12 nucleotides align to TRBD2. CDR3 size: 16 residues. Trimming took 1 base from V and 4 from J; bases not matched to a gene: 4. The V gene's germline CDR1 is SGHDN and CDR2 FVKESK. CDR3 sequence: CASSQGSSGRGETQYF. CDR3 nucleotide sequence: TGTGCCAGCAGCCAAGGCTCTAGCGGGAGGGGAGAGACCCAGTACTTC.